This entry lists 18 T cell receptor beta chains sequenced from one sample in a study of T cell responses to AZD1222 COVID-19 vaccine. Clones were read by immunoSEQ multiplex PCR, and TCRdb kept only the in-frame ones, dropping some. This table holds roughly 140,000 clones, almost 90% found once. The sequencing here drew on peripheral blood, taken 28 days after the second AZD1222 dose. The receptors shown here come from an adult who received the AZD1222 COVID-19 vaccine.

The chain combines TRBV9 with TRBJ1-1, with 7 bases fitting TRBD1. The germline CDR1 and CDR2 sequences are SGDLS and YYNGEE. The V and J ends lost 0 bases and 2 bases, in that order; junction bases with no gene match: 10. This CDR3 has 17 amino acids. The CDR3 nucleotides are TGTGCCAGCAGCGTAGTGGGACAGCCGGGCCCTAACACTGAAGCTTTCTTT. It is translated as CASSVVGQPGPNTEAFF.

The J gene is TRBJ2-3, the V gene TRBV7-3; D not resolved. The V and J ends lost 2 bases and 3 bases respectively, with 15 bases between them. Germline CDR1 and CDR2: SGHTA and FQGTGA. CDR3 size: 16 residues. DNA of the CDR3: TGTGCCAGCAGCTTATCACTTGCGGCGACTACAGATACGCAGTATTTT. The encoded protein is CASSLSLAATTDTQYF.

CDR3 coding DNA: TGTGCCAGCAGCTCAGGACTAGCGGTGCAGGACGAGCAGTACTTC. Protein sequence: CASSSGLAVQDEQYF. The rearrangement joins TRBV9 to TRBJ2-7; 10 bases align to TRBD2. Trimming at V came to 4 bases and at J to 5 bases, leaving 9 bases not matched to a gene. Germline V gives CDR1 SGDLS, CDR2 YYNGEE. The length of the CDR3 is 15 residues. The whole variable domain, filled in from reference TRBV9 and TRBJ2-7, reads DSGVTQTPKHLITATGQRVTLRCSPRSGDLSVYWYQQSLDQGLQFLIQYYNGEERAKGNILERFSAQQFPDLHSELNLSSLELGDSALYFCASSSGLAVQDEQYFGPGTRLTVT.

Only a few counts were recorded for this clone. The rearrangement joins TRBV27 to TRBJ2-2; TRBD2 agrees at 14 bases. In germline, CDR1 is MNHEY, CDR2 SMNVEV (reference sequence). The trim removed 3 bases at V and 2 bases at J, leaving 2 bases unmatched. This CDR3 has 17 amino acids. CDR3 residues: CASSLTSGGVNTGELFF. The CDR3 nucleotides are TGTGCCAGCAGTTTGACTAGCGGGGGGGTCAACACCGGGGAGCTGTTTTTT.

This clone was detected only once. The chain carries TRBV5-3 and TRBJ1-4; weak D call: TRBD1 (5 bases). TRBV5-3 is treated as an ORF (open reading frame) with a function not yet certain. CDR3 size: 14 residues. The V and J ends lost 3 bases and 8 bases respectively, with 14 bases between them. The CDR3 DNA follows: TGTGCCAGAAGCTGGACAAAGGGAGGAGAAAAACTGTTTTTT. Its protein product is CARSWTKGGEKLFF.

This CDR3 is CSGDRLYNEQFF. The CDR3 nucleotides read TGCAGCGGCGACAGGCTCTACAATGAGCAGTTCTTC. This rearrangement joins TRBV29-1 to TRBJ2-1; D possibly corresponds to TRBD1 (6 bases). V lost 7 bases and J 3 bases, leaving 10 bases between the germline ends. CDR3 length: 12 residues. Germline lookup yields CDR1 SQVTM and CDR2 ANQGSEA.

This chain connects TRBV18 to TRBJ2-5; TRBD2 aligns across 10 bases. From germline, CDR1 is KGHSH and CDR2 LQKENI. After removal of 2 bases from V and 5 bases from J, the junction contained 5 bases not matched to a gene. The CDR3 sequence is 15 residues long. In nucleotides, the CDR3 is TGTGCCAGCTCACCAATAACTAGCGGGATGGAGACCCAGTACTTC. Encoded protein: CASSPITSGMETQYF.

V is TRBV14 and J is TRBJ1-4; 8 bases match TRBD1. Trimming removed 1 base from V and 7 bases from J; junction bases left unmatched: 2. CDR1 is SGHDN and CDR2 is FVKESK in the germline V gene. This CDR3 spans 14 amino acids. The CDR3 here is CASSQGTGIEKLFF. The CDR3 DNA is TGTGCCAGCAGCCAAGGGACAGGGATTGAAAAACTGTTTTTT.

The CDR3 region has the DNA TGTGCCAGCAGCCTATTTACCATTACAGGATTTGAAAAACTGTTTTTT. Encoded protein: CASSLFTITGFEKLFF. The rearrangement links TRBV7-9 to TRBJ1-4; a weak D match, TRBD1 (5 bases). V was trimmed by 5 bases and J by 7 bases, leaving 20 bases between them. Germline V gives CDR1 SEHNR, CDR2 FQNEAQ (reference sequence). The CDR3 consists of 16 residues.

The rearrangement joins TRBV4-3 to TRBJ1-3, with D unclear. This CDR3 comprises 16 residues. Per the germline V gene, CDR1 is LGHNA and CDR2 is YSLEER. V was trimmed by 1 base and J by 0 bases, leaving 10 bases between them. The DNA of the CDR3 is TGCGCCAGCAGCCAAGCAAGCTACGGCTCTGGAAACACCATATATTTT. This codes for CASSQASYGSGNTIYF.

V is TRBV5-5 and J is TRBJ1-4; perhaps TRBD1 as D (6 bases). Trimming removed 6 bases from V and 7 bases from J, with 19 bases in between. Germline-derived CDR1 and CDR2 are SGHKS and YYEKEE (reference sequence). The CDR3 sequence is 15 residues long. This CDR3 is CASTGSLGASEKLFF. The DNA of the CDR3 is TGTGCCAGCACCGGGTCTTTGGGGGCGAGTGAAAAACTGTTTTTT.

This clone has just one count. The chain joins TRBV28 to TRBJ1-1; D might be TRBD1 (6 bases). CDR1 MDHEN and CDR2 SYDVKM come from the germline V gene. V lost 6 bases and J lost 0, with 8 bases in between. The CDR3 is 13 residues long. The CDR3: CASSPGVNTEAFF. The CDR3 DNA sequence: TGTGCCAGCAGCCCAGGGGTGAACACTGAAGCTTTCTTT.

This chain uses TRBV5-1 with TRBJ2-1; TRBD2 agrees at 7 bases. CDR1 and CDR2 from the germline V gene are SGHRS and YFSETQ. Unmatched junction bases numbered 14, after V lost 4 bases and J lost 1 base. CDR3 length: 18 residues. CDR3 sequence: CASSPGFGAGSSYNEQFF. In DNA, the CDR3 is TGCGCCAGCAGCCCGGGGTTTGGAGCGGGGTCTTCCTACAATGAGCAGTTCTTC.

The V gene is TRBV4-2, the J gene TRBJ2-1, with 8 bases lining up with TRBD1. CDR3 length: 16 amino acids. The trim removed 1 base at V and 2 bases at J, leaving 4 bases unmatched. Looked up from germline, CDR1 is LGHNA and CDR2 is YNFKEQ. CDR3 nucleotide sequence: TGTGCCAGCAGCCAAGTTGGACAGGGCGCCTACAATGAGCAGTTCTTC. Amino acid sequence: CASSQVGQGAYNEQFF.

The sample holds one count of this clone. The rearrangement joins TRBV12-3 or TRBV12-4 to TRBJ1-2, with D perhaps TRBD1 (6 bases). This CDR3 has 13 amino acids. Trimming pared 6 bases from V and 3 bases from J, leaving 11 bases between. The CDR3 nucleotides are TGTGCCAGCAGAGTACAGGGATACTATGGCTACACCTTC. This encodes CASRVQGYYGYTF.

V usage is TRBV5-1 and J usage is TRBJ2-1, with D possibly matching TRBD2 (6 bases). This CDR3 has 16 amino acids. The V and J ends lost 2 bases and 0 bases respectively, with 12 bases between them. Germline V gene data show CDR1 as SGHRS and CDR2 as YFSETQ. CDR3 coding DNA: TGCGCCAGCAGCTTAGGACTACCGAGCTCCTACAATGAGCAGTTCTTC. Translation gives CASSLGLPSSYNEQFF.

This rearrangement joins TRBV7-2 to TRBJ2-6, with D hard to call. V was clipped by 5 bases and J by 3 bases, with 11 bases between them. This CDR3 has 15 amino acids. CDR1 and CDR2 from the germline V gene are SGHTA and FQGNSA. Here the CDR3 reads CASSPELFGANVLTF. CDR3 coding DNA: TGTGCCAGCAGCCCAGAACTTTTTGGGGCCAACGTCCTGACTTTC.

This clone has just a few counts. This chain connects TRBV10-3 to TRBJ1-1, with a tentative D call TRBD1 (6 bases). Germline lookup yields CDR1 ENHRY and CDR2 SYGVKD. CDR3 length: 16 residues. The V end lost 0 bases, the J end lost 4 bases, and 15 bases lay between the germline ends. The CDR3 bases are TGTGCCATCAGTGAGTCAGGTACAGGGCCTTTCACTGAAGCTTTCTTT. Translating gives CAISESGTGPFTEAFF.